In its sample, the clone carrying this T cell receptor beta chain was seen many times. MiXCR, run by TCRdb on the 5' RACE reads, gives a single entry per CDR3 protein. The data contain around 300,000 distinct CDR3 sequences, about 4.5% of them singletons. The data originate from a study of T cells after yellow fever vaccination. This CDR3 has 17 residues. V gave up 3 bases and J gave up 4 bases; unmatched junction bases: 13. Germline V gene sequence: CDR1 SGHRS, CDR2 YFSETQ. The origin of this receptor is a man aged 18 to 29 who received the YFV17D yellow fever vaccine. This rearrangement joins TRBV5-1 to TRBJ2-1; 7 bases map to TRBD1. The source material was PBMCs, sampled 15 days after the yellow fever booster vaccination. CDR3 nucleotide sequence: TGCGCCAGCAGCTCCCAGAACCGGGACAGCCTTTACAATGAGCAGTTCTTC. Translation gives CASSSQNRDSLYNEQFF.